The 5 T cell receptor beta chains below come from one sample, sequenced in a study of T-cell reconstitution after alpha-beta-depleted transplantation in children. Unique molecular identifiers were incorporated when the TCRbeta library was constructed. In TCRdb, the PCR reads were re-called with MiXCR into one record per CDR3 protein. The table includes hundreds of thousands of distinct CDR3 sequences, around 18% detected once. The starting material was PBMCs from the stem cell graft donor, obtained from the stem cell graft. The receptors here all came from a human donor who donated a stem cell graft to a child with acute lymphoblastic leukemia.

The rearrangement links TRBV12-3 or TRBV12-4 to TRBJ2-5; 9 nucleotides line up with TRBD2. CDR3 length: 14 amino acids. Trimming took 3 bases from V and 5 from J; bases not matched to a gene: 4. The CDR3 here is CASSFAGGMETQYF. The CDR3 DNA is TGTGCCAGCAGTTTCGCGGGAGGGATGGAGACCCAGTACTTC.

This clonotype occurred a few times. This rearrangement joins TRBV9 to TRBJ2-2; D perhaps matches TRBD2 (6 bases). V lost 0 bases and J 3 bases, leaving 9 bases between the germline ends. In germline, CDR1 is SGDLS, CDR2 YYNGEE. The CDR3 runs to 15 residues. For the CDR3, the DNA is TGTGCCAGCAGCGTAGTCGGGGGAGACACCGGGGAGCTGTTTTTT. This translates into CASSVVGGDTGELFF.

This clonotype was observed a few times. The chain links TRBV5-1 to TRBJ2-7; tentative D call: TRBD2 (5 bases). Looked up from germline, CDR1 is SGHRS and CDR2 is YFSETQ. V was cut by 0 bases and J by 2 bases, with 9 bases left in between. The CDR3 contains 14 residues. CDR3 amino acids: CASSLAGIPYEQYF. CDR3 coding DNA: TGCGCCAGCAGCTTGGCGGGGATTCCCTACGAGCAGTACTTC.

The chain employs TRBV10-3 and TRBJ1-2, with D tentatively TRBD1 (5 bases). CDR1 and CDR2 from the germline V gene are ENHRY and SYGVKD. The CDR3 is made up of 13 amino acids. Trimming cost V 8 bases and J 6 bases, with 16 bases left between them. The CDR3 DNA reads TGTGCCATCTACAAGGAACAGGAGGATGGCTACACCTTC. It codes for CAIYKEQEDGYTF.

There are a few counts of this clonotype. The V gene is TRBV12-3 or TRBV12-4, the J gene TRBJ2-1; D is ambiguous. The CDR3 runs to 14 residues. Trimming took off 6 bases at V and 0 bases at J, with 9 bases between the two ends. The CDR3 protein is CASRPPTSYNEQFF. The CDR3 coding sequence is TGTGCCAGCAGGCCCCCGACCTCCTACAATGAGCAGTTCTTC.